The clone carrying this T cell receptor (beta chain) was counted at least ten times. Its antigen is as yet unknown. This entry comes from a study of CD8 T cells in ankylosing spondylitis. The study, taken as a whole, reports: Among TCR beta sequences, a motif of roughly 8 highly homologous variants appeared characteristic of ankylosing spondylitis blood.

TCRdb itself ran the 5' RACE reads through MiXCR, one entry per CDR3 protein. The table includes 230,000 or so distinct CDR3 sequences, 15% to 20% detected once. With 0 bases removed from V and 3 bases from J, the gap between germline ends came to 10 bases. The CDR3 contains 14 residues. Germline V gives CDR1 SGHRS, CDR2 YFSETQ. The TCR sequence derives from a male donor with ankylosing spondylitis or in good health (not recorded which). Sequences were obtained from blood, either unsorted or a sorted T cell fraction (not recorded which). J is TRBJ2-7 and V is TRBV5-1; D call uncertain. The CDR3 region is CASSLAQGNYEQYF. CDR3 bases: TGCGCCAGCAGCTTGGCCCAAGGGAACTACGAGCAGTACTTC.